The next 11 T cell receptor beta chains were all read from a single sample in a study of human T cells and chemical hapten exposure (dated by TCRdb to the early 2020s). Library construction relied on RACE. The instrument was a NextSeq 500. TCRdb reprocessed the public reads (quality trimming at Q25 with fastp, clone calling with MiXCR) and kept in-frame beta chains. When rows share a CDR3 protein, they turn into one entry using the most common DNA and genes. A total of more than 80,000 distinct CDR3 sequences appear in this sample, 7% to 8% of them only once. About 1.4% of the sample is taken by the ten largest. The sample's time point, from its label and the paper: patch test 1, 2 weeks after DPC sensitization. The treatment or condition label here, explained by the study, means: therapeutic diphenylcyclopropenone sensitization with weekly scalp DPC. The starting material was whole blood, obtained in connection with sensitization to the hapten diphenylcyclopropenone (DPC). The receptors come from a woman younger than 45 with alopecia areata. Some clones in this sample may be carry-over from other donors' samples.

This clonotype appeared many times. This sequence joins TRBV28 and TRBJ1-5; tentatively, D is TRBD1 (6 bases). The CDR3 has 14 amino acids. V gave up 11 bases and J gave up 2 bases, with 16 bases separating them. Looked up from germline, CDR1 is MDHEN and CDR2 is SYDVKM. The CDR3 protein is CAGSQGLGNQPQHF. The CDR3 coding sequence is TGTGCCGGTTCACAGGGCTTGGGCAATCAGCCCCAGCATTTT.

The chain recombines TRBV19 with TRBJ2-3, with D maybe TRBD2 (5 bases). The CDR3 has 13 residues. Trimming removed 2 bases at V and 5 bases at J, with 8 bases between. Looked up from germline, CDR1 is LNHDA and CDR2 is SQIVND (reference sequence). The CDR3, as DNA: TGTGCCAGTAGTATAAGCGAGGGAGATACGCAGTATTTT. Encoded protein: CASSISEGDTQYF. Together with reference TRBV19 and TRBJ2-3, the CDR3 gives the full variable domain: DGGITQSPKYLFRKEGQNVTLSCEQNLNHDAMYWYRQDPGQGLRLIYYSQIVNDFQKGDIAEGYSVSREKKESFPLTVTSAQKNPTAFYLCASSISEGDTQYFGPGTRLTVL.

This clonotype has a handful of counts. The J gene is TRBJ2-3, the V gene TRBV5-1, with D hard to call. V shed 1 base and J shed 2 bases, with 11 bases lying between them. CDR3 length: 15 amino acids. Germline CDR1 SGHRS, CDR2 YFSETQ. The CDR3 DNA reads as TGCGCCAGCAGCTTGCGCAGACTCCTCACAGATACGCAGTATTTT. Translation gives CASSLRRLLTDTQYF.

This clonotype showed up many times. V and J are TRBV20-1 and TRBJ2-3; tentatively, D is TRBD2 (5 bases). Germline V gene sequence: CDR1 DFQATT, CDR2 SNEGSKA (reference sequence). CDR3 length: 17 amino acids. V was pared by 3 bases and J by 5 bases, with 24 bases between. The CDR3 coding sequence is TGCAGTGCTAGGGCCGAGGGAGTAGCGACTAAGCAAGATACGCAGTATTTT. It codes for CSARAEGVATKQDTQYF.

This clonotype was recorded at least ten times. In DNA, the CDR3 is TGTGCCAGCAGTGGGGACATGACAGATACGCAGTATTTT. It translates to CASSGDMTDTQYF. The gene calls are TRBV2 and TRBJ2-3, with a tentative D call TRBD1 (6 bases). V was pared by 4 bases and J by 3 bases, with 8 bases between. The CDR3 covers 13 residues. CDR1 is SNHLY and CDR2 is FYNNEI in the germline V gene.

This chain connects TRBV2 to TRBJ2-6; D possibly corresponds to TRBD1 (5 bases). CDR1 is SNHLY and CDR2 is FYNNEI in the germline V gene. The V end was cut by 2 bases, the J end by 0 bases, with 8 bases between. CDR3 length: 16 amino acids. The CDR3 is CASSETGDSGANVLTF. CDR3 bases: TGTGCCAGCAGTGAAACAGGAGACTCTGGGGCCAACGTCCTGACTTTC.

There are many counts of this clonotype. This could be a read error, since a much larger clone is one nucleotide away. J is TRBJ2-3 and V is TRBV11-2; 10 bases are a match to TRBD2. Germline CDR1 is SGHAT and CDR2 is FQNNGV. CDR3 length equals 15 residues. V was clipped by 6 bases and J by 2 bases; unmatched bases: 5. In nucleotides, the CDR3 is TGTGCCAGCAGTTATAGCGGGGGGATCACAGATACGCAGTATTTT. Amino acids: CASSYSGGITDTQYF. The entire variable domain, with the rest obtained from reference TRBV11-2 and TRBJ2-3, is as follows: EAGVAQSPRYKIIEKRQSVAFWCNPISGHATLYWYQQILGQGPKLLIQFQNNGVVDDSQLPKDRFSAERLKGVDSTLKIQPAKLEDSAVYLCASSYSGGITDTQYFGPGTRLTVL.

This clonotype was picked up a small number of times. The DNA for the CDR3 is TGTGCCAGCAGCGCGGGGCTGAACACGAAGGCCGGGGAGCTGTTTTTT. Translation gives CASSAGLNTKAGELFF. V usage is TRBV9 and J usage is TRBJ2-2, with D perhaps assigned TRBD1 or TRBD2 (5 bases each). Germline assignment: CDR1 SGDLS and CDR2 YYNGEE. V was trimmed by 3 bases and J by 6 bases, leaving 18 bases between them. The CDR3 contains 16 residues.

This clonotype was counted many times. CDR3 loop: CASRGLVGYTQYF. The CDR3 DNA is TGTGCCAGCCGGGGGCTCGTGGGATATACGCAGTATTTT. The chain employs TRBV27 and TRBJ2-3; D is tentatively TRBD1 or TRBD2 (6 bases each). Germline V gives CDR1 MNHEY, CDR2 SMNVEV (reference sequence). The CDR3 length is 13 residues. The V end was cut by 8 bases, the J end by 7 bases, with 16 bases between.

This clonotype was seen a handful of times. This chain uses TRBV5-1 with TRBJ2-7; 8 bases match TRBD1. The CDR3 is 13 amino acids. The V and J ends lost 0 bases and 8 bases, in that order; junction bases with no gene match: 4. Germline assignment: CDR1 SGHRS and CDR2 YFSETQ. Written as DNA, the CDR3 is TGCGCCAGCAGCTTGGGACAGGGGCTGAAGCAGTACTTC. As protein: CASSLGQGLKQYF.

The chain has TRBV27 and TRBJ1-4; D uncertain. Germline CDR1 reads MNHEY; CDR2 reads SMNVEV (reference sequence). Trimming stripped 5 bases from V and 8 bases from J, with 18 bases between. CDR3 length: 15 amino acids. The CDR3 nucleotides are TGTGCCAGCAGTACACGGCCTTATGATCAAGAAAAACTGTTTTTT. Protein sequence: CASSTRPYDQEKLFF.